The next 30 T cell receptor beta chains were all read from a single sample in a study of OX40 agonist ivuxolimab in advanced cancers. Some clones are missing from TCRdb's copy, which holds only in-frame ones; the method was immunoSEQ multiplex PCR. The data show roughly 75,000 clones, with approximately 90% seen just once and less than 1.1% held by the top ten. The sequenced sample was CD4+ or CD8+ T cells sorted from blood, obtained in a trial of the OX40 agonist ivuxolimab. Every receptor here comes from an adult with an advanced solid tumor such as melanoma, head and neck, liver or kidney cancer.

The CDR3 reads CASSGGYGNTIYF. Written as DNA, the CDR3 is TGTGCCAGCAGTGGAGGGTACGGAAACACCATATATTTT. The rearrangement links TRBV2 to TRBJ1-3, with D unresolved. V lost 4 bases and J lost 4, with 8 bases in between. The CDR3 covers 13 residues. Germline CDR1 is SNHLY and CDR2 is FYNNEI.

The chain joins TRBV5-4 to TRBJ1-2; D unclear. CDR3 length: 12 residues. CDR1 is SGHNT and CDR2 is YYREEE in the germline V gene (reference sequence). V lost 0 bases, J lost 4 bases, and 4 bases lay in between. The CDR3 here is CASSLDTYGYTF. The CDR3 DNA reads as TGTGCCAGCAGCTTGGACACCTATGGCTACACCTTC.

The chain joins TRBV10-3 to TRBJ2-7; D might be TRBD1 or TRBD2, each matching 5 bases. Germline CDR1 and CDR2: ENHRY and SYGVKD. The CDR3 totals 13 residues. Trimming pared 8 bases from V and 2 bases from J, leaving 13 bases between. The CDR3, as DNA: TGTGCCATCGGCTGGGACCGAGCCTACGAGCAGTACTTC. Its protein is CAIGWDRAYEQYF.

The gene calls are TRBV18 and TRBJ2-1; 12 bases line up with TRBD2. There are 15 residues in the CDR3. Germline assignment: CDR1 KGHSH and CDR2 LQKENI. The V gene end was trimmed by 2 bases and the J gene end by 6 bases; junction bases not matched to a gene: 2. The CDR3 sequence: CASSPRGLAGNEQFF. CDR3 nucleotide sequence: TGTGCCAGCTCACCAAGGGGACTAGCGGGCAATGAGCAGTTCTTC.

The chain recombines TRBV6-5 with TRBJ2-1, with a possible D match to TRBD2 (5 bases). There are 13 residues in the CDR3. The V gene's germline CDR1 is MNHEY and CDR2 SVGAGI. V was trimmed by 6 bases and J by 7 bases, leaving 13 bases between them. The CDR3, as DNA: TGTGCCAGCAGGCCGCCAGAGCGGAATGAGCAGTTCTTC. This codes for CASRPPERNEQFF.

The chain links TRBV5-1 to TRBJ2-3; 11 positions agree with TRBD2. This CDR3 has 15 amino acids. Germline trimming cut 4 bases from V and 5 bases from J; bases unmatched to any gene: 6. Germline assignment: CDR1 SGHRS and CDR2 YFSETQ. The CDR3 here is CASSGLTSGKDTQYF. In DNA, the CDR3 is TGCGCCAGCAGCGGGCTGACTAGCGGGAAAGATACGCAGTATTTT.

The gene calls are TRBV9 and TRBJ2-3; D is undetermined. This CDR3 contains 13 residues. Germline V CDR1 and CDR2: SGDLS, YYNGEE. V was clipped by 2 bases and J by 2 bases, with 6 bases between them. Here the CDR3 reads CASSVDNTDTQYF. For the CDR3, the DNA is TGTGCCAGCAGCGTCGACAACACAGATACGCAGTATTTT.

This rearrangement joins TRBV18 to TRBJ1-1; D uncertain. This CDR3 region has 14 residues. Germline CDR1 reads KGHSH; CDR2 reads LQKENI. V shed 3 bases and J shed 7 bases, with 15 bases lying between them. CDR3 coding DNA: TGTGCCAGCTCACCCCTCCGTGGGTCGCGTGAAGCTTTCTTT. It encodes CASSPLRGSREAFF.

This chain links TRBV28 with TRBJ1-1; a possible D gene is TRBD1 (6 bases). The CDR3 is made up of 17 amino acids. V was trimmed by 9 bases and J by 2 bases, leaving 25 bases between them. CDR1 and CDR2 (germline): MDHEN, SYDVKM. This chain's CDR3 is CASDTGGVIAVNTEAFF. The CDR3 DNA follows: TGTGCCAGTGACACCGGGGGCGTCATAGCGGTCAACACTGAAGCTTTCTTT. Filled out from reference TRBV28 and TRBJ1-1, the complete variable domain reads DVKVTQSSRYLVKRTGEKVFLECVQDMDHENMFWYRQDPGLGLRLIYFSYDVKMKEKGDIPEGYSVSREKKERFSLILESASTNQTSMYLCASDTGGVIAVNTEAFFGQGTRLTVV.

This clone was counted between two and nine times. This chain connects TRBV28 to TRBJ2-2; perhaps D is TRBD1 or TRBD2 (5 bases each). Trimming took 7 bases from V and 6 from J, leaving 9 bases between them. The CDR3 spans 12 residues. Germline assignment: CDR1 MDHEN and CDR2 SYDVKM. The CDR3 loop reads CASIGGPGELFF. CDR3 bases: TGTGCCAGCATTGGGGGTCCCGGGGAGCTGTTTTTT.

This clone was recorded only once. The V call is TRBV28, the J call TRBJ1-1, with D possibly matching TRBD1 (6 bases). V lost 4 bases and J lost 6, with 12 bases in between. The germline CDR1 and CDR2 sequences are MDHEN and SYDVKM. The CDR3 has 13 amino acids. The CDR3 region is CASSSGTIPEAFF. For the CDR3, the DNA is TGTGCCAGCAGTTCAGGGACAATCCCTGAAGCTTTCTTT. The full variable domain, completed using reference TRBV28 and TRBJ1-1, is DVKVTQSSRYLVKRTGEKVFLECVQDMDHENMFWYRQDPGLGLRLIYFSYDVKMKEKGDIPEGYSVSREKKERFSLILESASTNQTSMYLCASSSGTIPEAFFGQGTRLTVV.

J is TRBJ2-7 and V is TRBV7-2, with 8 bases that match TRBD1. There are 14 residues in the CDR3. The germline V gene has CDR1 SGHTA and CDR2 FQGNSA. V lost 6 bases to trimming and J lost 2 bases; unmatched junction nucleotides: 6. Here the CDR3 reads CASSGGQVTYEQYF. The CDR3 nucleotides are TGTGCCAGCAGTGGGGGACAGGTCACCTACGAGCAGTACTTC.

The table lists this clone with a count of one. The chain joins TRBV6-4 to TRBJ1-2, with 7 bases that match TRBD1. The junction had 7 bases not matched to a gene; V was cut back by 4 bases and J by 8 bases. The CDR3 length is 13 residues. Germline CDR1 is MRHNA and CDR2 is SNTAGT. The CDR3 reads CASSARQGEGYTF. In DNA, the CDR3 is TGTGCCAGCAGTGCTCGACAGGGAGAAGGCTACACCTTC.

The rearrangement links TRBV5-4 to TRBJ1-3, with 9 nucleotides matching TRBD1. Germline trimming cut 9 bases from V and 6 bases from J; bases unmatched to any gene: 10. Germline CDR1 and CDR2: SGHNT and YYREEE (reference sequence). This CDR3 spans 14 amino acids. The CDR3 is CATYGQGMENTIYF. CDR3 DNA sequence: TGTGCCACCTACGGACAGGGGATGGAAAACACCATATATTTT.

J is TRBJ1-2 and V is TRBV7-3; tentatively, D is TRBD1 (5 bases). V dropped 0 bases and J dropped 6 bases, with 14 bases sitting between them. Germline CDR1 reads SGHTA; CDR2 reads FQGTGA. CDR3 length: 15 residues. The CDR3 is CASSLTSGYSHGYTF. The CDR3 coding sequence is TGTGCCAGCAGCTTAACGTCAGGGTACAGCCATGGCTACACCTTC.

The gene calls are TRBV18 and TRBJ2-6, with D possibly being TRBD1 (6 bases). The length of the CDR3 is 15 residues. CDR1 is KGHSH, CDR2 LQKENI, per germline. V was trimmed by 4 bases and J by 5 bases, leaving 12 bases between them. CDR3 residues: CASSLQGDRANVLTF. The CDR3 nucleotides read TGTGCCAGCTCACTACAGGGTGATAGGGCCAACGTCCTGACTTTC.

This chain links TRBV7-2 with TRBJ2-7; 12 bases are a match to TRBD2. Germline loops: CDR1 SGHTA, CDR2 FQGNSA. The junction had 2 bases not matched to a gene; V was cut back by 5 bases and J by 3 bases. The CDR3 extends over 14 amino acids. CDR3 bases: TGTGCCAGCAGCCGGACTAGCGGGAACTACGAGCAGTACTTC. This sequence encodes CASSRTSGNYEQYF.

The V call is TRBV10-3, the J call TRBJ2-7; perhaps TRBD2 as D (5 bases). This CDR3 comprises 12 residues. Germline CDR1 ENHRY, CDR2 SYGVKD. The ends were cut back, 8 bases at V and 3 bases at J, with 11 bases in the middle. CDR3 protein: CAIRGNHYEQYF. The CDR3 DNA reads TGTGCCATCCGGGGAAACCACTACGAGCAGTACTTC.

This chain connects TRBV18 to TRBJ2-7; D is uncertain. V was clipped by 0 bases and J by 3 bases, with 6 bases between them. Germline CDR1 is KGHSH and CDR2 is LQKENI. The CDR3 covers 13 residues. DNA of the CDR3: TGTGCCAGCTCACCACCCGTCAACTACGAGCAGTACTTC. This translates into CASSPPVNYEQYF. The full variable domain, its missing parts supplied by reference TRBV18 and TRBJ2-7, is NAGVMQNPRHLVRRRGQEARLRCSPMKGHSHVYWYRQLPEEGLKFMVYLQKENIIDESGMPKERFSAEFPKEGPSILRIQQVVRGDSAAYFCASSPPVNYEQYFGPGTRLTVT.

The gene calls are TRBV5-1 and TRBJ2-2; 9 nucleotides line up with TRBD1. J was trimmed by 6 bases and V by 5 bases; bases with no gene match: 8. CDR3 length: 15 amino acids. CDR1 SGHRS and CDR2 YFSETQ come from the germline V gene. In nucleotides, the CDR3 is TGCGCCAGCAGGCCGACAGGGGGAAGTCCCGGGGAGCTGTTTTTT. It specifies CASRPTGGSPGELFF. Based on the CDR3 plus reference TRBV5-1 and TRBJ2-2, the full variable domain is KAGVTQTPRYLIKTRGQQVTLSCSPISGHRSVSWYQQTPGQGLQFLFEYFSETQRNKGNFPGRFSGRQFSNSRSEMNVSTLELGDSALYLCASRPTGGSPGELFFGEGSRLTVL.

This clone was picked up one time. The chain employs TRBV5-1 and TRBJ1-1; tentatively, D is TRBD1 (5 bases). The V end lost 6 bases, the J end lost 0 bases, and 12 bases lay between the germline ends. Per germline, CDR1 SGHRS and CDR2 YFSETQ. This CDR3 is 14 amino acids long. CDR3 loop: CASKQGNLNTEAFF. As DNA, the CDR3 is TGCGCCAGCAAGCAGGGCAACTTGAACACTGAAGCTTTCTTT.

The chain carries TRBV9 and TRBJ1-4; no clear D gene. CDR3 length equals 14 residues. Per the germline V gene, CDR1 is SGDLS and CDR2 is YYNGEE. The germline V and J ends were trimmed by 2 bases and 4 bases, with 9 bases remaining between them. The CDR3 region is CASSVSHFNEKLFF. The CDR3 DNA follows: TGTGCCAGCAGCGTTAGCCACTTTAATGAAAAACTGTTTTTT.

This chain uses TRBV18 with TRBJ1-1; 8 nucleotides line up with TRBD1. Germline lookup yields CDR1 KGHSH and CDR2 LQKENI. Germline trimming cut 4 bases from V and 1 base from J; bases unmatched to any gene: 8. The CDR3 spans 16 residues. CDR3 region: CASSLLMTGENTEAFF. CDR3 nucleotide sequence: TGTGCCAGCTCACTACTAATGACAGGGGAGAACACTGAAGCTTTCTTT. Full variable domain (rest looked up from reference TRBV18 and TRBJ1-1): NAGVMQNPRHLVRRRGQEARLRCSPMKGHSHVYWYRQLPEEGLKFMVYLQKENIIDESGMPKERFSAEFPKEGPSILRIQQVVRGDSAAYFCASSLLMTGENTEAFFGQGTRLTVV.

The chain uses TRBV7-8 and TRBJ1-4; D not resolved. CDR3 size: 15 residues. CDR1 and CDR2 (germline): SGHVS, FQNEAQ. V lost 2 bases and J 7 bases, leaving 14 bases between the germline ends. This chain's CDR3 is CASSLLAGNGEKLFF. The CDR3 region has the DNA TGTGCCAGCAGCTTATTAGCGGGCAACGGTGAAAAACTGTTTTTT.

This clone occurred a few times. The chain recombines TRBV7-2 with TRBJ2-1; D might be TRBD1 (6 bases). V lost 8 bases and J lost 2, with 13 bases in between. Germline V CDR1 and CDR2: SGHTA, FQGNSA. The CDR3 spans 14 residues. This chain's CDR3 is CASVQGIAYNEQFF. The CDR3 coding sequence is TGTGCCAGCGTACAGGGTATCGCCTACAATGAGCAGTTCTTC.

This sequence joins TRBV7-2 and TRBJ1-4; possibly TRBD1 for D (6 bases). The CDR3 has 15 residues. Trimming shortened V by 6 bases and J by 3 bases, and 14 bases separated the two germline ends. Germline CDR1 reads SGHTA; CDR2 reads FQGNSA. In DNA, the CDR3 is TGTGCCAGCAGTCCTACAGGGTTCCCTAATGAAAAACTGTTTTTT. It encodes CASSPTGFPNEKLFF. Looking up the rest from reference TRBV7-2 and TRBJ1-4 gives the full variable domain: GAGVSQSPSNKVTEKGKDVELRCDPISGHTALYWYRQSLGQGLEFLIYFQGNSAPDKSGLPSDRFSAERTGGSVSTLTIQRTQQEDSAVYLCASSPTGFPNEKLFFGSGTQLSVL.

The gene calls are TRBV11-2 and TRBJ2-7; D may be TRBD2 (5 bases). This CDR3 contains 15 residues. Germline V gives CDR1 SGHAT, CDR2 FQNNGV. The V and J ends lost 4 bases and 0 bases respectively, with 13 bases between them. CDR3 bases: TGTGCCAGCAGCTCGGACTGGCAGGCCTCCTACGAGCAGTACTTC. Translated, it gives CASSSDWQASYEQYF.

This clone was observed a single time. The chain is built from TRBV5-1 and TRBJ2-2; maybe TRBD1 (5 bases). V was pared by 3 bases and J by 7 bases, with 13 bases between. The CDR3 has 14 residues. The germline V gene has CDR1 SGHRS and CDR2 YFSETQ. The CDR3 nucleotides are TGCGCCAGCAGCTCTCAGGGTGTGGACGGGGAGCTGTTTTTT. The encoded protein is CASSSQGVDGELFF.

CDR3 sequence reads: CASSVYEQYF. The CDR3 DNA is TGTGCCAGCAGCGTCTACGAGCAGTACTTC. J is TRBJ2-7 and V is TRBV9, with D hard to call. The germline V gene has CDR1 SGDLS and CDR2 YYNGEE. There are 10 residues in the CDR3. V lost 2 bases and J 3 bases, leaving 0 bases between the germline ends.

CDR3: CASGTSGSQETQYF. The CDR3 DNA sequence: TGTGCCAGCGGGACTAGCGGGAGCCAAGAGACCCAGTACTTC. The chain links TRBV19 to TRBJ2-5; TRBD2 matches at 14 bases. V lost 9 bases and J lost 1; bases outside the gene matches: 1. There are 14 residues in the CDR3. Germline CDR1 is LNHDA and CDR2 is SQIVND (reference sequence).